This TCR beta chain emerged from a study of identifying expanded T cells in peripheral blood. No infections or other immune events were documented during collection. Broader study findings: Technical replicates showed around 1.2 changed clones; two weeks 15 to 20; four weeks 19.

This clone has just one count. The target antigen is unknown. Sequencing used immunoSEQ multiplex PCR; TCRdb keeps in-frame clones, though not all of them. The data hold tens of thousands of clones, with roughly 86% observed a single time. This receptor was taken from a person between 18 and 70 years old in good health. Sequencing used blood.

CDR3 loop: CASSLPLAGETDTQYF. The CDR3 DNA reads as TGCGCCAGCAGCTTGCCACTAGCGGGAGAGACAGATACGCAGTATTTT. V gene TRBV5-1 combines with J gene TRBJ2-3; TRBD2 agrees at 11 bases. Germline CDR1 reads SGHRS; CDR2 reads YFSETQ. CDR3 length: 16 residues. The V and J ends lost 1 base and 3 bases, in that order; junction bases with no gene match: 4.